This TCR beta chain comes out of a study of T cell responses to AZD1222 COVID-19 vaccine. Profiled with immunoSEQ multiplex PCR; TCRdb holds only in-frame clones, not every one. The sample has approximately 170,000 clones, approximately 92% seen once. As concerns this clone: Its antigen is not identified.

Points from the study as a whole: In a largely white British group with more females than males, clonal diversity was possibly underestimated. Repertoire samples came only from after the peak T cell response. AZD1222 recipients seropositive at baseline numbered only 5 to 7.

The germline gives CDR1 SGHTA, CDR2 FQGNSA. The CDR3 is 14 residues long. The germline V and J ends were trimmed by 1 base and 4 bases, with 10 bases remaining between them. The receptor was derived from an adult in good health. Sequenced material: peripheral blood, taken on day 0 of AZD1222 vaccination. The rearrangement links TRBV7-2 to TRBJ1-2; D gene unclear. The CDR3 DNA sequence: TGTGCCAGCAGCTTAGATACCAGTCGCTATGGCTACACCTTC. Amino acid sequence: CASSLDTSRYGYTF.